The 17 T cell receptor beta chains presented below share a single source sample, sequenced in a study of T cells after yellow fever vaccination. TCRdb recomputed calls from the 5' RACE reads with MiXCR, one row per CDR3 protein. The sample yields a few hundred thousand distinct CDR3 sequences, 3.5% to 4.5% seen once. This specimen was PBMCs, taken 5 days after the yellow fever booster vaccination. The receptors derive from a man aged 18-30 years who received the YFV17D yellow fever vaccine.

This clonotype was picked up many times. For the CDR3, the DNA is TGTGCCAGCAGCATGACAGGGGGTTCGGAGACCCAGTACTTC. Its translation: CASSMTGGSETQYF. This chain links TRBV7-2 with TRBJ2-5; TRBD1 matches 9 bases. Germline CDR1 reads SGHTA; CDR2 reads FQGNSA. CDR3 size: 14 residues. Trimming cost V 5 bases and J 5 bases; bases outside gene matches: 6. The entire variable domain, with the rest obtained from reference TRBV7-2 and TRBJ2-5, is as follows: GAGVSQSPSNKVTEKGKDVELRCDPISGHTALYWYRQSLGQGLEFLIYFQGNSAPDKSGLPSDRFSAERTGGSVSTLTIQRTQQEDSAVYLCASSMTGGSETQYFGPGTRLLVL.

CDR3 residues: CASTQGSSRNGQV. The CDR3, as DNA: TGTGCCAGCACCCAAGGGTCTAGTAGGAACGGACAGGTC. This chain uses TRBV12-3 or TRBV12-4 with TRBJ2-7; TRBD1 is a possible D gene (6 bases). There are 13 residues in the CDR3.

This clonotype was counted many times. The rearrangement links TRBV20-1 to TRBJ1-1; 7 bases match TRBD1. Germline assignment: CDR1 DFQATT and CDR2 SNEGSKA (reference sequence). The J segment lost 0 bases and the V segment lost 0 bases, leaving 10 bases of the junction unmatched. The CDR3 has 17 amino acids. The CDR3 reads CSARDLRGGQLNTEAFF. The CDR3 DNA reads TGCAGTGCTAGAGATCTTCGGGGGGGACAGTTGAACACTGAAGCTTTCTTT.

The chain uses TRBV12-3 or TRBV12-4 and TRBJ1-4; D is perhaps TRBD1 (5 bases). V lost 7 bases, J lost 7 bases, and 13 bases lay in between. The CDR3 contains 13 residues. The CDR3 region is CASTAGRAEKLFF. The CDR3 bases are TGTGCCAGCACCGCAGGCAGGGCTGAAAAACTGTTTTTT.

The sample holds many counts of this clonotype. The genes are TRBV7-3 and TRBJ2-1; 11 bases are a match to TRBD2. The V gene end was trimmed by 5 bases and the J gene end by 4 bases; junction bases not matched to a gene: 7. Germline CDR1 reads SGHTA; CDR2 reads FQGTGA. The CDR3 length is 16 residues. CDR3 sequence: CASSPRLAGQYNEQFF. CDR3 DNA: TGTGCCAGCAGCCCCAGACTAGCGGGGCAATACAATGAGCAGTTCTTC.

The gene calls are TRBV4-1 and TRBJ1-1; perhaps TRBD1 as D (5 bases). V was trimmed by 1 base and J by 0 bases, leaving 12 bases between them. This CDR3 is built from 16 residues. Per germline, CDR1 MGHRA and CDR2 YSYEKL. This CDR3 is CASSQALTVMNTEAFF. Here the CDR3 DNA reads TGCGCCAGCAGCCAAGCCCTGACAGTAATGAACACTGAAGCTTTCTTT.

In this sample, this clonotype turned up many times. The chain has TRBV7-8 and TRBJ2-1; D unclear. The germline CDR1 and CDR2 sequences are SGHVS and FQNEAQ. V was trimmed by 1 base and J by 9 bases, leaving 4 bases between them. The CDR3 sequence is 11 residues long. CDR3 region: CASSLGFEQFF. The CDR3 DNA reads as TGTGCCAGCAGCTTAGGGTTTGAGCAGTTCTTC.

This clonotype was seen at least ten times. The chain uses TRBV5-4 and TRBJ2-1; TRBD2 matches 7 bases. V shed 4 bases, J shed 0 bases, and the junction held 7 bases outside the gene matches. CDR3 length: 16 amino acids. Germline values: CDR1 SGHNT, CDR2 YYREEE (reference sequence). The CDR3 region has the DNA TGTGCCAGCAGCACTCCCGGGGGGAGCTCCTACAATGAGCAGTTCTTC. Its protein product is CASSTPGGSSYNEQFF.

The rearrangement links TRBV29-1 to TRBJ2-2; the match to TRBD1 covers 8 bases. Germline V gene sequence: CDR1 SQVTM, CDR2 ANQGSEA. The V segment lost 7 bases and the J segment 6 bases; nucleotides outside the gene matches: 7. CDR3 length: 13 residues. The CDR3 spells CSARTGSAGELFF. CDR3 nucleotides: TGCAGCGCCCGGACAGGGTCGGCCGGGGAGCTGTTTTTT.

The genes are TRBV9 and TRBJ2-7; 7 bases fit TRBD1. The CDR3 is 14 amino acids. Germline assignment: CDR1 SGDLS and CDR2 YYNGEE. V lost 4 bases, J lost 0 bases, and 4 bases stayed unmatched. The CDR3 is CASSPTGSSYEQYF. The CDR3 DNA reads TGTGCCAGCAGCCCGACAGGGAGCTCCTACGAGCAGTACTTC.

The rearrangement joins TRBV28 to TRBJ2-7, with D maybe TRBD2 (5 bases). The CDR3 runs to 13 residues. V was cut by 7 bases and J by 2 bases, with 12 bases left in between. The germline CDR1 and CDR2 sequences are MDHEN and SYDVKM. CDR3 sequence reads: CASTEEGTYEQYV. CDR3 DNA: TGTGCCAGCACTGAAGAGGGCACCTACGAGCAGTACGTC.

This clonotype was detected ten times or more. This chain links TRBV5-1 with TRBJ1-6; D is uncertain. V dropped 4 bases and J dropped 9 bases, with 14 bases sitting between them. The CDR3 is 14 amino acids. Germline lookup yields CDR1 SGHRS and CDR2 YFSETQ. The CDR3 loop is CASSEDGQFSPLHF. The CDR3 DNA sequence: TGCGCCAGCAGCGAGGACGGTCAATTTTCACCCCTCCACTTT.

Ten or more counts support this clonotype. V usage is TRBV5-1 and J usage is TRBJ2-5; weak D call: TRBD1 (6 bases). The CDR3 has 18 amino acids. With 4 bases removed from V and 2 bases from J, the gap between germline ends came to 24 bases. CDR1 is SGHRS and CDR2 is YFSETQ in the germline V gene. The CDR3 DNA follows: TGCGCCAGCAGCCAGGGGCCGCTCGATCATTGGGGGCAAGAGACCCAGTACTTC. This sequence encodes CASSQGPLDHWGQETQYF.

The genes are TRBV28 and TRBJ1-3, with D uncertain. V was trimmed by 5 bases and J by 10 bases, leaving 18 bases between them. The germline CDR1 and CDR2 sequences are MDHEN and SYDVKM. The CDR3 covers 14 residues. The DNA for the CDR3 is TGTGCCAGCAGTCCCGGGATCCTCCGAGGGACCATATATTTT. Protein product: CASSPGILRGTIYF.

The chain employs TRBV9 and TRBJ2-1; TRBD2 matches 7 bases. Germline assignment: CDR1 SGDLS and CDR2 YYNGEE. This CDR3 region has 16 residues. Losses at the gene ends were 6 bases for V and 1 base for J; bases not matched to a gene: 10. As DNA, the CDR3 is TGTGCCAGCAACCCCCTAGCGGAGACTTCCTACAATGAGCAGTTCTTC. Translated: CASNPLAETSYNEQFF.

In this sample, this clonotype turned up many times. CDR3 amino acids: CASSQDWDRIPYNEQFF. In DNA, the CDR3 is TGCGCCAGCAGCCAAGACTGGGACAGAATACCCTACAATGAGCAGTTCTTC. The gene calls are TRBV4-3 and TRBJ2-1; 7 bases are shared with TRBD1. Trimming cost V 0 bases and J 2 bases; bases outside gene matches: 7. Looked up from germline, CDR1 is LGHNA and CDR2 is YSLEER. CDR3 length: 17 amino acids.

The sample holds a few counts of this clonotype. The J gene is TRBJ2-7, the V gene TRBV5-6, with 10 bases aligning to TRBD1. This CDR3 has 15 residues. J was trimmed by 7 bases and V by 4 bases; bases with no gene match: 11. Germline V gene lookup returns CDR1 SGHDT and CDR2 YYEEEE. The CDR3 sequence: CASSQSGQGSLEQYF. CDR3 nucleotides: TGTGCCAGCAGCCAATCGGGACAGGGGTCATTAGAGCAGTACTTC.